This T cell receptor beta chain was obtained from a study of OX40 agonist ivuxolimab in advanced cancers. Regarding the research as a whole: Ivuxolimab, which targeted the costimulatory receptor OX40 (CD134), was an agonistic, fully human IgG2 monoclonal antibody. In the dose-escalation cohort, 70% to 85% of patients were male, and the mean age was approximately 60 years with a range of about 20 to 80. The paper describes the monotherapy dose-escalation part (N = 52 patients) of the phase I trial of ivuxolimab. Prior anti-PD-1, anti-PD-L1 or anti-CTLA-4 therapy was permitted, and checkpoint inhibitors had been received by more than 35% of dose-escalation patients. Partial responses occurred in three dose-escalation patients, of whom one had hepatocellular carcinoma and two had cutaneous melanoma. The purpose of peripheral TCRbeta sequencing was to test whether ivuxolimab changed TCR sequence diversity and led to clonal T-cell expansion. Among the roughly 50 dose-escalation patients, around 19 had hepatocellular carcinoma, approximately 15 melanoma, 9 renal cell carcinoma and 9 head and neck cancer. Intravenous ivuxolimab was administered to patients every 2 weeks at six dose levels: 0.01, 0.1, 0.3, 1.5, 3 and 10 mg/kg. The paper's findings and limits, for the study overall: Antigen specificity was not determined for the clonally expanded peripheral T cells. After ivuxolimab, expanded clones were on average more numerous among CD8+ T cells than among CD4+ T cells. In partial responders in the 0.1-3.0 mg/kg groups, normalized peripheral clonal expansion was found to be among the lowest, especially among CD8+ T cells. At doses of 0.1 to 3.0 mg/kg, clonal expansion of both CD4+ and CD8+ blood T cells was observed from baseline to week 6. Low levels of normalized T-cell clonal expansion were also shown by some nonresponding patients.

Inclusive of the bounding cysteine and phenylalanine, the CDR3 is 15 residues long. Solely the CDR3 DNA is kept, with 45 bases framed from the first base. Trimming at the junction amounts to 0 bases on V and 0 bases on J, and the germline ends lie 9 bases apart. Looking up the germline V gene (reference sequence) yields CDR1 SGHNT and CDR2 YYREEE. The trial excluded patients who had a history of autoimmune disease or who were on systemic immunosuppression. Peripheral blood for TCR sequencing was collected from all dose cohorts at baseline, on cycle 4 day 1, and on cycle 7 day 1. Samples were obtained from an open-label, multicenter, first-in-human phase I dose-escalation trial of ivuxolimab. Adults with locally advanced or metastatic melanoma, renal cell carcinoma, hepatocellular carcinoma or head and neck squamous cell carcinoma were enrolled in the trial. Before TCR sequencing, CD4+ and CD8+ T cells were separately sorted from peripheral blood.

In this sample, this clone turned up a few times. Its antigen is unknown. Base qualities are not at hand, and no much larger clone is one base apart. Genomic DNA was isolated from the sorted cells so that the TCRbeta CDR3 region could be sequenced. The immunoSEQ Assay was used for sequencing of TCRbeta CDR3 regions. TCRdb carries this immuneACCESS record with in-frame sequences only. Its versions omit some clonotypes, under half of them owing to an unresolved V gene in the studies checked, with the rest unexplained. For this sample there are 55,000 to 70,000 clones; around 82% appear just once. Roughly 1.9% of the sample belongs to the ten largest clones.

Recombination linked TRBV5-4 to TRBJ1-1, with the D gene call left open. The origin of this receptor is an adult with an advanced solid tumor such as melanoma, head and neck, liver or kidney cancer. The specimen was CD4+ or CD8+ T cells sorted from blood, collected in a trial of the OX40 agonist ivuxolimab. The sequenced DNA: TGTGCCAGCAGCTTGGGCTCGGTTTTGAACACTGAAGCTTTCTTT. This yields the protein CASSLGSVLNTEAFF.